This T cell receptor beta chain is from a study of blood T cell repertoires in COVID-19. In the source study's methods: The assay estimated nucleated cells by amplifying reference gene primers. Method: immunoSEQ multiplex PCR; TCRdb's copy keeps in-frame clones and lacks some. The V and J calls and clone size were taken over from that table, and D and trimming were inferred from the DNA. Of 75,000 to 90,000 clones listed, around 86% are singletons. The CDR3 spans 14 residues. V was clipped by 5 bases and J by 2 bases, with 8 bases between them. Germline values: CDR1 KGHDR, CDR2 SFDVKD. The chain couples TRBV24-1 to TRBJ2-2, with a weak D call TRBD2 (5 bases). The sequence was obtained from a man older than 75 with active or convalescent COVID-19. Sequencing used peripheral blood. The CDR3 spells CATSARTNTGELFF. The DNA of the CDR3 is TGTGCCACCAGTGCTCGGACTAACACCGGGGAGCTGTTTTTT.